This T cell receptor beta chain was identified in a study of T cell responses to AZD1222 COVID-19 vaccine. V was clipped by 2 bases and J by 1 base, with 14 bases between them. The CDR3 has 15 residues. Germline-derived CDR1 and CDR2 are GTSNPN and SVGIG (reference sequence). The study's findings and limits: Spike as a whole was targeted by vaccine-associated CD4 TCRs, dominant at 160-218 and 743-854. Baseline seropositives among AZD1222 recipients totaled only five or six.

Some clones are missing from TCRdb's copy, which holds only in-frame ones; the method was immunoSEQ multiplex PCR. The repertoire has roughly 170,000 clones, approximately 90% of them found once; the top ten carry about 3%. Of note for this clone: The antigen remains undetermined.

This chain connects TRBV30 to TRBJ1-1, with D possibly matching TRBD1 (6 bases). Sequencing was performed on peripheral blood, taken on day 0 of AZD1222 vaccination. This TCR was recovered from an adult in good health. The CDR3, as DNA: TGTGCCTGGAGTCCTCGGACAGCTTCGAACACTGAAGCTTTCTTT. It translates to CAWSPRTASNTEAFF.